A selection of T cell receptor beta chains follows, all from one sample in a study of OX40 agonist ivuxolimab in advanced cancers. Profiled with immunoSEQ multiplex PCR; TCRdb holds only in-frame clones, not every one. The sample holds over 80,000 clones; roughly 90% are singletons and the top ten take roughly 5.5%. The source material was CD4+ or CD8+ T cells sorted from blood, sampled in a trial of the OX40 agonist ivuxolimab. These TCRs come from an adult with an advanced solid tumor such as melanoma, head and neck, liver or kidney cancer. The CDR3 runs from the conserved cysteine through the conserved F or W. Some rows have no size entry. The others give once, few or many, or a class for an expanded clone.

v_gene | abundance | CDR3aa
TRBV6-5 | . | CASREQGTAFF
TRBV4-3 | . | CASSQGLQETQYF
TRBV7-9 | . | CASRSSGYEQYF
TRBV5-1 | . | CASSLGQEQYGYTF
TRBV7-3 | . | CASSLLAGGNTDTQYF
TRBV9 | . | CASSPETGLYGYTF
TRBV19 | . | CASSIGRGQETQYF
TRBV30 | . | CAWSVGSQGQPQHF
TRBV4-1 | . | CASSPSEGRTYEQYF
TRBV4-2 | once | CASSQDPASLSFETQYF
TRBV4-2 | . | CASSPGQANTEAFF
TRBV7-8 | . | CASSRRTDTGELFF
TRBV6-1 | few | CASSESTGRQHF
TRBV7-2 | few | CASSATTGAGGYTF
TRBV19 | . | CASRTRTEMVQPQHF
TRBV11-2 | many | CASSRTTAGTEAFF
TRBV27 | . | CASSLSGGSQPQHF
TRBV5-4 | . | CASSLGERLNYGYTF
TRBV7-9 | . | CASSLAGNTIYF
TRBV11-2 | . | CASSFSGTYNEQFF
TRBV29-1 | . | CSVEENAGSAYEQYF
TRBV5-1 | . | CASSRAATTEAFF
TRBV7-2 | . | CASSLTGGFNQPQHF
TRBV7-2 | once | CASSLEGSRNEQFF
TRBV5-1 | . | CASSPRQGNTGELFF
TRBV10-3 | . | CAISGTGESGYTF
TRBV27 | . | CASSPRTGNYGYTF
TRBV25-1 | . | CASSDTFTGGQAFF
TRBV7-3 | . | CASSIGTGNGNTIYF
TRBV15 | . | CATSSGPRSSYNEQFF
TRBV4-1 | . | CASSQGPPGVYQETQYF
TRBV9 | . | CASSTRDGAYEQYF
TRBV6-1 | . | CASSDLWAGGAKISYGYTF
TRBV30 | . | CAWSVLGVSTDTQYF
TRBV5-4 | . | CASSEGQGEPYGHTF